The 30 T cell receptor beta chains below were found in one sample sequenced in a study of PD-1 blockade in mismatch repair-deficient tumors. Some clones are missing from TCRdb's copy, which holds only in-frame ones; the method was immunoSEQ multiplex PCR. The repertoire holds about 39,000 clones, with over 80% as singletons. The sequenced sample was PBMCs, obtained 38 to 40 weeks after starting pembrolizumab. The receptors originated from an adult with mismatch repair-deficient cancer.

V and J are TRBV5-1 and TRBJ2-5, with a tentative D call TRBD1 (5 bases). V shed 4 bases and J shed 5 bases, with 6 bases lying between them. The CDR3 spans 11 residues. Per germline, CDR1 SGHRS and CDR2 YFSETQ. CDR3 bases: TGCGCCAGCAGCAAGGGGGAGACCCAGTACTTC. It is translated as CASSKGETQYF.

V usage is TRBV10-3 and J usage is TRBJ1-1, with D unclear. There are 16 residues in the CDR3. The V gene lost 4 bases and the J gene lost 7 bases, with 22 bases spanning the gap. In germline, CDR1 is ENHRY, CDR2 SYGVKD. DNA of the CDR3: TGTGCCATCAGTGTTCGTGTCGGGGATCGGGCTAATGAAGCTTTCTTT. Amino acids: CAISVRVGDRANEAFF.

V and J are TRBV9 and TRBJ1-3, with TRBD1 matching 9 bases. In germline, CDR1 is SGDLS, CDR2 YYNGEE. The CDR3 covers 18 residues. The trim removed 3 bases at V and 0 bases at J, leaving 10 bases unmatched. The CDR3 here is CASSALPGTGSSGNTIYF. For the CDR3, the DNA is TGTGCCAGCAGCGCCTTACCCGGGACAGGGAGCTCTGGAAACACCATATATTTT.

In this sample, this clone turned up once. This rearrangement joins TRBV27 to TRBJ2-4; D is unresolved. Trimming cost V 6 bases and J 0 bases, with 6 bases left between them. Per the germline V gene, CDR1 is MNHEY and CDR2 is SMNVEV (reference sequence). The CDR3 runs 13 residues. DNA for the CDR3: TGTGCCAGCAGAGCTGTAGCCAAAAACATTCAGTACTTC. Translating it yields CASRAVAKNIQYF.

The gene calls are TRBV18 and TRBJ1-1, with D hard to call. Trimming cost V 5 bases and J 12 bases, with 16 bases left between them. Germline V gives CDR1 KGHSH, CDR2 LQKENI. There are 12 residues in the CDR3. The CDR3 protein is CASSGMREDTFF. As DNA, the CDR3 is TGTGCCAGCTCAGGCATGAGGGAAGATACTTTCTTT.

The chain has TRBV19 and TRBJ2-5, with 7 positions matching TRBD1. V lost 0 bases and J lost 2; bases outside the gene matches: 3. Germline loops: CDR1 LNHDA, CDR2 SQIVND (reference sequence). This CDR3 has 15 residues. The CDR3 DNA is TGTGCCAGTAGTATAGATCCGGGACAGCAAGAGACCCAGTACTTC. It codes for CASSIDPGQQETQYF. Combining the CDR3 with reference TRBV19 and TRBJ2-5 gives the whole variable domain DGGITQSPKYLFRKEGQNVTLSCEQNLNHDAMYWYRQDPGQGLRLIYYSQIVNDFQKGDIAEGYSVSREKKESFPLTVTSAQKNPTAFYLCASSIDPGQQETQYFGPGTRLLVL.

V usage is TRBV7-9 and J usage is TRBJ1-1, with D unclear. Germline V lookup: CDR1 SEHNR, CDR2 FQNEAQ (reference sequence). V was pared by 6 bases and J by 0 bases, with 8 bases between. The CDR3 sequence is 13 residues long. CDR3: CASRGRMNTEAFF. CDR3 nucleotides: TGTGCCAGCAGGGGGAGAATGAACACTGAAGCTTTCTTT.

The chain recombines TRBV19 with TRBJ1-5; possibly TRBD1 for D (6 bases). Germline lookup yields CDR1 LNHDA and CDR2 SQIVND (reference sequence). CDR3 length equals 14 residues. V lost 6 bases, J lost 1 base, and 10 bases lay in between. In DNA form, the CDR3 reads TGTGCCAGTAGGGGGGGGACAAGCAATCAGCCCCAGCATTTT. Protein: CASRGGTSNQPQHF.

This clone was seen only a few times. The chain uses TRBV19 and TRBJ2-7; 7 bases fit TRBD1. Germline CDR1 LNHDA, CDR2 SQIVND (reference sequence). The CDR3 is 15 amino acids. The V segment lost 5 bases and the J segment 1 base; nucleotides outside the gene matches: 8. The CDR3 coding sequence is TGTGCCAGTAGTTCACGGACAGGCGCTTCCTACGAGCAGTACTTC. It codes for CASSSRTGASYEQYF.

This chain uses TRBV5-1 with TRBJ1-2, with a weak D call TRBD1 (6 bases). This CDR3 region has 15 residues. CDR1 and CDR2 from the germline V gene are SGHRS and YFSETQ. The V gene lost 4 bases and the J gene lost 0 bases, with 13 bases spanning the gap. CDR3 region: CASSLMTGTNYGYTF. In DNA form, the CDR3 reads TGCGCCAGCAGCCTAATGACAGGAACTAACTATGGCTACACCTTC. The entire variable domain, with the rest obtained from reference TRBV5-1 and TRBJ1-2, is as follows: KAGVTQTPRYLIKTRGQQVTLSCSPISGHRSVSWYQQTPGQGLQFLFEYFSETQRNKGNFPGRFSGRQFSNSRSEMNVSTLELGDSALYLCASSLMTGTNYGYTFGSGTRLTVV.

This rearrangement joins TRBV18 to TRBJ2-5; tentatively, D is TRBD2 (5 bases). CDR1 KGHSH and CDR2 LQKENI come from the germline V gene. The V and J ends lost 3 bases and 4 bases respectively, with 9 bases between them. This CDR3 contains 13 residues. CDR3 residues: CASSPGRGETQYF. For the CDR3, the DNA is TGTGCCAGCTCACCGGGCCGGGGAGAGACCCAGTACTTC.

This chain links TRBV19 with TRBJ1-4; D not resolved. CDR1 is LNHDA and CDR2 is SQIVND in the germline V gene (reference sequence). The CDR3 totals 14 residues. The ends were cut back, 8 bases at V and 0 bases at J, with 10 bases in the middle. The CDR3 region is CASGQQATNEKLFF. CDR3 bases: TGTGCCAGTGGGCAACAAGCAACTAATGAAAAACTGTTTTTT.

The chain employs TRBV7-2 and TRBJ2-2; a possible D gene is TRBD1 (5 bases). The germline V and J ends were trimmed by 2 bases and 2 bases, with 9 bases remaining between them. The germline CDR1 and CDR2 sequences are SGHTA and FQGNSA. CDR3 size: 15 residues. This CDR3 reads CASSLRQGNTGELFF. The CDR3 bases are TGTGCCAGCAGCTTACGGCAGGGTAACACCGGGGAGCTGTTTTTT.

V and J are TRBV6-5 and TRBJ2-1, with a tentative D call TRBD1 (7 bases). The V gene lost 4 bases and the J gene lost 0 bases, with 13 bases spanning the gap. The germline V gene has CDR1 MNHEY and CDR2 SVGAGI. CDR3 size: 16 residues. CDR3 in DNA: TGTGCCAGCAGTTCGACAGGGACTCCCTCCTACAATGAGCAGTTCTTC. This codes for CASSSTGTPSYNEQFF.

The chain combines TRBV5-1 with TRBJ2-5, with 10 bases matching TRBD1. CDR3 length: 14 amino acids. Losses at the gene ends were 4 bases for V and 6 bases for J; bases not matched to a gene: 6. Germline assignment: CDR1 SGHRS and CDR2 YFSETQ. In DNA, the CDR3 is TGCGCCAGCAGCACTGGACAGGGGGGGCAGACCCAGTACTTC. Amino acid sequence: CASSTGQGGQTQYF.

This clone has just one count. The J gene is TRBJ2-5, the V gene TRBV30; no firm D call. CDR1 and CDR2 from the germline V gene are GTSNPN and SVGIG (reference sequence). The CDR3 consists of 12 residues. V was pared by 1 base and J by 8 bases, with 11 bases between. The CDR3, as DNA: TGTGCCTGGAGTGCACTCAATTTAACCCAGTACTTC. Translated, it gives CAWSALNLTQYF.

V and J are TRBV28 and TRBJ2-5, with 7 bases identical to TRBD2. V shed 3 bases and J 1 base; nucleotides not matched to a gene: 5. The CDR3 contains 15 residues. Per germline, CDR1 MDHEN and CDR2 SYDVKM. CDR3 sequence reads: CASSFSSSGQETQYF. DNA of the CDR3: TGTGCCAGCAGTTTTTCCTCTAGCGGCCAAGAGACCCAGTACTTC.

A few counts support this clone. The chain is built from TRBV11-3 and TRBJ2-7, with 7 positions matching TRBD2. With V trimmed by 2 bases and J by 3 bases, 22 bases remained unmatched. This CDR3 comprises 20 residues. CDR1 is SGHNT, CDR2 YENEEA, per germline. The CDR3 is CASSLTVAFASGGGVYEQYF. CDR3 bases: TGTGCCAGCAGCTTAACCGTGGCTTTTGCTAGCGGAGGAGGGGTCTACGAGCAGTACTTC.

The CDR3 loop reads CASRSGLTYNEQFF. CDR3 nucleotides: TGTGCCAGCAGATCGGGACTTACCTACAATGAGCAGTTCTTC. The chain has TRBV27 and TRBJ2-1; tentative D call: TRBD2 (6 bases). CDR1 is MNHEY, CDR2 SMNVEV, per germline (reference sequence). V was pared by 6 bases and J by 2 bases, with 11 bases between. The CDR3 totals 14 residues.

This clone came up once. V and J are TRBV2 and TRBJ2-6; D uncertain. V lost 7 bases and J lost 0, with 7 bases in between. Looked up from germline, CDR1 is SNHLY and CDR2 is FYNNEI. The CDR3 contains 14 residues. The DNA of the CDR3 is TGTGCCAGCACTGCGAGCTCTGGGGCCAACGTCCTGACTTTC. Protein sequence: CASTASSGANVLTF.

This sequence joins TRBV27 and TRBJ2-3, with D unresolved. Germline CDR1 MNHEY, CDR2 SMNVEV (reference sequence). The CDR3 runs 14 residues. With 5 bases removed from V and 2 bases from J, the gap between germline ends came to 11 bases. This chain's CDR3 is CASSGPMITDTQYF. The DNA of the CDR3 is TGTGCCAGCAGTGGGCCAATGATCACAGATACGCAGTATTTT.

V gene TRBV19 combines with J gene TRBJ2-1, with 13 bases aligning to TRBD2. This CDR3 is built from 20 residues. V trimming: 6 bases; J trimming: 4 bases; junction bases outside the gene matches: 18. Germline CDR1 reads LNHDA; CDR2 reads SQIVND (reference sequence). The CDR3 region is CASSRGRGVTSGRPYNEQFF. CDR3 DNA: TGTGCCAGTAGCCGTGGTAGAGGGGTGACTAGCGGGAGGCCATACAATGAGCAGTTCTTC. The entire variable domain, with the rest obtained from reference TRBV19 and TRBJ2-1, is as follows: DGGITQSPKYLFRKEGQNVTLSCEQNLNHDAMYWYRQDPGQGLRLIYYSQIVNDFQKGDIAEGYSVSREKKESFPLTVTSAQKNPTAFYLCASSRGRGVTSGRPYNEQFFGPGTRLTVL.

V gene TRBV28 combines with J gene TRBJ2-1; 8 positions match TRBD1. Germline V gives CDR1 MDHEN, CDR2 SYDVKM. The CDR3 consists of 17 residues. J was trimmed by 5 bases and V by 2 bases; bases with no gene match: 11. The CDR3 region is CASSLPGQGVPHNEQFF. CDR3 nucleotides: TGTGCCAGCAGTTTACCCGGACAGGGCGTCCCCCACAATGAGCAGTTCTTC.

J is TRBJ1-2 and V is TRBV12-5; tentatively, D is TRBD1 (5 bases). CDR1 is LGHNT, CDR2 FRNRAP, per germline. The CDR3 is made up of 15 amino acids. V gave up 2 bases and J gave up 4 bases, with 14 bases separating them. The CDR3 reads CASGLIRQSLYGYTF. CDR3 in DNA: TGTGCTAGTGGTTTGATCCGACAGTCCCTCTATGGCTACACCTTC.

The chain uses TRBV13 and TRBJ2-3, with 8 bases identical to TRBD2. The V and J ends lost 5 bases and 8 bases, in that order; junction bases with no gene match: 6. CDR3 size: 13 residues. Germline values: CDR1 PRHDT, CDR2 FYEKMQ (reference sequence). CDR3 region: CASSLSGGGTQYF. The CDR3 bases are TGTGCCAGCAGCCTTTCCGGGGGGGGTACGCAGTATTTT.

J is TRBJ2-5 and V is TRBV5-1; 7 positions agree with TRBD2. The CDR3 is made up of 16 amino acids. Looked up from germline, CDR1 is SGHRS and CDR2 is YFSETQ. Unmatched junction bases numbered 13, after V lost 3 bases and J lost 5 bases. CDR3 sequence (DNA): TGCGCCAGCAGCTCCCAGGCGGGAGTACTCGTGGAGACCCAGTACTTC. It specifies CASSSQAGVLVETQYF.

V gene TRBV19 combines with J gene TRBJ2-1; 12 bases are a match to TRBD2. CDR3 length: 14 amino acids. Germline CDR1 reads LNHDA; CDR2 reads SQIVND (reference sequence). The V and J ends lost 6 bases and 9 bases, in that order; junction bases with no gene match: 6. The CDR3 bases are TGTGCCAGTAGCGTGACTAGCGGGAGCAGTGAGCAGTTCTTC. Protein: CASSVTSGSSEQFF. Full variable domain (remainder filled in from reference TRBV19 and TRBJ2-1): DGGITQSPKYLFRKEGQNVTLSCEQNLNHDAMYWYRQDPGQGLRLIYYSQIVNDFQKGDIAEGYSVSREKKESFPLTVTSAQKNPTAFYLCASSVTSGSSEQFFGPGTRLTVL.

J is TRBJ2-5 and V is TRBV7-9; the match to TRBD2 covers 9 bases. The V gene's germline CDR1 is SEHNR and CDR2 FQNEAQ (reference sequence). V was clipped by 5 bases and J by 5 bases; unmatched bases: 6. The CDR3 is 14 amino acids. The CDR3, as DNA: TGTGCCAGCAGCCTAGTAGCGGGAGTCGAGACCCAGTACTTC. Translated, it gives CASSLVAGVETQYF.

This chain links TRBV12-2 with TRBJ1-2; the table's D call, TRBD1, has no DNA check behind it. TRBV12-2 is recorded as a pseudogene. This CDR3 region has 14 residues. The CDR3 sequence: CASRLRQGRCGYTF. Here the CDR3 DNA reads TGTGCAAGTCGCTTACGACAGGGGAGGTGCGGCTACACCTTC.

The chain couples TRBV28 to TRBJ1-5; the D is unclear. Trimming stripped 5 bases from V and 4 bases from J, with 9 bases between. This CDR3 is 13 amino acids long. Germline lookup yields CDR1 MDHEN and CDR2 SYDVKM. The CDR3 bases are TGTGCCAGCAGTATAGGGAGTAATCAGCCCCAGCATTTT. Translating gives CASSIGSNQPQHF.